The T cell receptor (beta chain) described here comes from a study of human T cells and chemical hapten exposure. Study overall: Patch testing placed 0.01% DPC on the upper back, with readings at 6 days. TCR yields differed between samples (mainly from small differences in pooled library volume).

This clonotype was counted a few times. TCRdb processed the RACE reads anew with MiXCR; each CDR3 protein has one entry. The data show 35,000 to 45,000 distinct CDR3 sequences, 9.5% to 10% seen once. Germline CDR1 reads MDHEN; CDR2 reads SYDVKM. CDR3 length: 15 residues. Trimming pared 4 bases from V and 0 bases from J, leaving 9 bases between. The time point was: patch test 2, 6 weeks after DPC sensitization. Indicated treatment: therapeutic diphenylcyclopropenone sensitization with weekly scalp DPC. Blood, whole and unfractionated, served as the source for total RNA extraction. The TCR sequence derives from a woman aged 25 to 39 with alopecia areata. Some clones in this sample may be carry-over from other donors' samples. The chain recombines TRBV28 with TRBJ1-4; tentatively, D is TRBD1 (6 bases). The sample here was whole blood, taken in connection with sensitization to the hapten diphenylcyclopropenone (DPC). In DNA, the CDR3 is TGTGCCAGCAGTTACAGGGTTGCAACTAATGAAAAACTGTTTTTT. Its translation is CASSYRVATNEKLFF.